Listed below are T cell receptor beta chains from one sample, sequenced in a study of response to subunit inactivated influenza vaccine. TCRdb re-called the RT-PCR reads through MiXCR, storing one row per CDR3 protein. The table includes more than 700,000 distinct CDR3 sequences, 20% to 25% detected once. The sequences come from PBMCs from blood, collected around 5 days after vaccination. The receptors were sampled from a middle-aged man who received an inactivated influenza vaccine. The CDR3 runs from the conserved cysteine through the conserved F or W. Each record gives: CDR3 DNA, CDR3 protein, V gene, J gene, clone size, D gene. D genes are given only for firm matches. Size values are once, few and many counts, or a class for expanded clones, and some rows have none.

TGTGCCAGCAGCTTTCCCGGGCTACCCTACGAGCAGTACTTC,CASSFPGLPYEQYF,TRBV7-8,TRBJ2-7,many,-
TGTGCCAGCAGCGATTCAGGACAGGGACCCTACGAGCAGTACTTC,CASSDSGQGPYEQYF,TRBV6-1,TRBJ2-7,-,TRBD1
TGCAGTGCTAGAGCACTTGATGGGACTGAAGCTTTCTTT,CSARALDGTEAFF,TRBV20-1,TRBJ1-1,-,-
TGTGCCAGCACCCACGACGACCAAGAGACCCAGTACTTC,CASTHDDQETQYF,TRBV5-4,TRBJ2-5,-,-
TGTGCCAGCAGTTTAGGGGGGGCGGCGGGAAACACCATATATTTT,CASSLGGAAGNTIYF,TRBV12-3/TRBV12-4,TRBJ1-3,-,-
TGCGCCAGCAGCCAAGATCTATTAGCGGGGGACAATGAGCAGTTCTTC,CASSQDLLAGDNEQFF,TRBV4-3,TRBJ2-1,-,TRBD2
TGTGCCAGCAGCATTGGGACTAGCGTTGAGCAAGAGACCCAGTACTTC,CASSIGTSVEQETQYF,TRBV4-2,TRBJ2-5,few,TRBD2
TGCAGTGCTAGAGATTCCGTCCTTCCGGTCGCTTTCTTT,CSARDSVLPVAFF,TRBV20-1,TRBJ1-1,-,-
TGTGCCAGCAGCCAAGGGGGGCAGGGGGATAGGGCCCAGTACTTC,CASSQGGQGDRAQYF,TRBV4-2,TRBJ2-5,few,TRBD1
TGCGCCAGCAGGGAACTACTGGGAATGACAGATACGCAGTATTTT,CASRELLGMTDTQYF,TRBV5-1,TRBJ2-3,-,-
TGCGCCAGCAGTGAGTGGGGAAGTAATGAAAAACTGTTTTTT,CASSEWGSNEKLFF,TRBV10-2,TRBJ1-4,-,-
TGCGCCAGCAGCTGGGCCCCCTACAATGAGCAGTTCTTC,CASSWAPYNEQFF,TRBV5-1,TRBJ2-1,-,-
TGTGCCAGCAGTTCCCAGGGTCGCTCCTACAATGAGCAGTTCTTC,CASSSQGRSYNEQFF,TRBV12-3/TRBV12-4,TRBJ2-1,-,-
TGTGCCAGTTCCGGGGGTCTCGAGACTGAAGCTTTCTTT,CASSGGLETEAFF,TRBV19,TRBJ1-1,-,-
TGCAGTGCTAGCGGGAGCCCCTACAATGAGCAGTTCTTC,CSASGSPYNEQFF,TRBV20-1,TRBJ2-1,few,-
TGTGCCATCAGTGAACCAGGGGAGAGGACTGAAGCTTTCTTT,CAISEPGERTEAFF,TRBV10-3,TRBJ1-1,few,-
TGTGCCAGCAGCTTAGGAGTAACGCAGCCCCAGCATTTT,CASSLGVTQPQHF,TRBV7-2,TRBJ1-5,few,-
TGTGCCAGCGGAGGGGGTATCGGATCTGGAAACACCATATATTTT,CASGGGIGSGNTIYF,TRBV28,TRBJ1-3,few,-
TGCAGTGCTAGCGGGACTGATACGGACATTCAGTACTTC,CSASGTDTDIQYF,TRBV20-1,TRBJ2-4,many,-
TGTGCCAGCTCACCACGGGAGGACTCCTATGGCTACACCTTC,CASSPREDSYGYTF,TRBV18,TRBJ1-2,-,-
TGTGCCACCAGCAGAGATATGGACAGACACCAGTACTTC,CATSRDMDRHQYF,TRBV15,TRBJ2-7,-,-
TGCAGTGGGTTCGGGCCTGGAGCCCAAGAGACCCAGTACTTC,CSGFGPGAQETQYF,TRBV20-1,TRBJ2-5,-,-
TGCAGTGCTAGACGCTTGAACACTGAAGCTTTCTTT,CSARRLNTEAFF,TRBV20-1,TRBJ1-1,few,-
TGTGCCAGCAGCTTGCAAACAGCCCTCACAGATACGCAGTATTTT,CASSLQTALTDTQYF,TRBV5-6,TRBJ2-3,-,-
TGTGCCAGCAGCTTGGGTCAGGGATACTACAATGAGCAGTTCTTC,CASSLGQGYYNEQFF,TRBV5-5,TRBJ2-1,-,-
TGTGCCGGCCGGGACGGTAATTCACCCCTCCACTTT,CAGRDGNSPLHF,TRBV28,TRBJ1-6,many,-
TGTGCCAGCAGTTCGGTTCCCAAGGAAAAACTGTTTTTT,CASSSVPKEKLFF,TRBV28,TRBJ1-4,few,-
TGCGCCAGCAGCTTCAGGGGGCTTGGCAATGAGCAGTTCTTC,CASSFRGLGNEQFF,TRBV5-1,TRBJ2-1,few,TRBD1
TGCGCCAGCAGCTGGGACAGTGATTACGAGCAGTACTTC,CASSWDSDYEQYF,TRBV5-1,TRBJ2-7,few,TRBD1
TGCAGCGTTGACTGGGGACAAGAGACCCAGTACTTC,CSVDWGQETQYF,TRBV29-1,TRBJ2-5,few,-
TGTGCCAGCAGGACTAGCGCCCTAGCCGGGGAGCTGTTTTTT,CASRTSALAGELFF,TRBV3-1,TRBJ2-2,-,TRBD2
TGTGCCAGCAGTTTAGTAGTGGGCGACTGGGGGGAGCAGTACTTC,CASSLVVGDWGEQYF,TRBV12-3/TRBV12-4,TRBJ2-7,few,-
TGTGCCAGCAGCTTTCGGCTAGCGAGGAATGAGCAGTTCTTC,CASSFRLARNEQFF,TRBV5-4,TRBJ2-1,-,-
TGTGCCAGCTCACCACCCAATATAGGGGTCACAGATACGCAGTATTTT,CASSPPNIGVTDTQYF,TRBV18,TRBJ2-3,-,-
TGCAGCGTAGAACAGGGGACTAGCACAGATACGCAGTATTTT,CSVEQGTSTDTQYF,TRBV29-1,TRBJ2-3,-,-
TGTGCCAGCCGACTAGCGGGATACACCGGGGAGCTGTTTTTT,CASRLAGYTGELFF,TRBV11-1,TRBJ2-2,-,TRBD2